This T cell receptor (beta chain) was observed in a study of blood T cells in healthy people across ages. CDR1 and CDR2 from the germline V gene are SGDLS and YYNGEE. The CDR3 totals 15 residues. Losses at the gene ends were 2 bases for V and 6 bases for J; bases not matched to a gene: 7. About this clonotype itself: Its target is unknown.

General study results and limits: Greater diversity and more naive CD4+ cells were seen in long-lived donors than in aged donors. Underestimates were what the diversity estimates from one million T cells were considered to be. Naive T cell percentage and TCR beta diversity correlated strongly.

Together with a sample-barcoded 5' primer, a J-beta primer mix was included in a second PCR lasting about 6 to 12 cycles. A single record per CDR3 protein comes from TCRdb applying MiXCR to the 5' RACE reads. The sample yields 700,000 to 900,000 distinct CDR3 sequences, 40% to 65% seen once. The origin of this receptor is a man older than 75 in good health. The sample was blood. The V call is TRBV9, the J call TRBJ2-1; 8 nucleotides match TRBD1. CDR3 in amino acids: CASSVAGGASNEQFF. CDR3 nucleotides: TGTGCCAGCAGCGTCGCAGGGGGCGCCTCCAATGAGCAGTTCTTC.